These 23 T cell receptor beta chains were all obtained from the same sample, sequenced in a study of shared clonotypes between healthy human individuals. The data were produced by immunoSEQ multiplex PCR, yet TCRdb's version contains in-frame clones alone and is incomplete. The sample contains some 2.3 million clones, roughly 93% of which appear only once. The sample was naive CD4+ T cells from PBMCs. Described subset: CD45RA+ positively selected. The receptors stem from a man between 18 and 35 years old in good health. Some clones in this sample may be carry-over from other donors' samples.

The genes are TRBV28 and TRBJ1-5; 9 bases line up with TRBD1. J was trimmed by 5 bases and V by 5 bases; bases with no gene match: 7. The length of the CDR3 is 15 residues. Germline CDR1 reads MDHEN; CDR2 reads SYDVKM. This chain's CDR3 is CASSPGDREYQPQHF. CDR3 nucleotides: TGTGCCAGCAGTCCCGGGGACAGGGAGTATCAGCCCCAGCATTTT.

This chain uses TRBV19 with TRBJ1-2; D unresolved. The CDR3 extends over 12 amino acids. Germline CDR1 is LNHDA and CDR2 is SQIVND (reference sequence). V was shortened by 2 bases and J by 6 bases, with 7 bases between the two germline ends. CDR3 region: CASSIPVNGYTF. The CDR3 DNA follows: TGTGCCAGTAGTATACCAGTCAATGGCTACACCTTC.

The rearrangement links TRBV28 to TRBJ2-1, with D possibly called TRBD1 or TRBD2 (5 bases each). Trimming stripped 7 bases from V and 4 bases from J, with 14 bases between. Germline CDR1 is MDHEN and CDR2 is SYDVKM. This CDR3 spans 14 amino acids. The CDR3 protein is CASTSGGRYNEQFF. The CDR3 nucleotides are TGTGCCAGCACTAGTGGGGGACGATACAATGAGCAGTTCTTC.

V and J are TRBV5-4 and TRBJ1-4, with TRBD1 matching over 7 bases. With V trimmed by 4 bases and J by 6 bases, 18 bases remained unmatched. The germline gives CDR1 SGHNT, CDR2 YYREEE (reference sequence). CDR3 size: 18 residues. The CDR3 sequence is CASSSGIDSGTVDEKLFF. Here the CDR3 DNA reads TGTGCCAGCAGCAGTGGGATTGATTCCGGGACAGTGGATGAAAAACTGTTTTTT.

This chain joins TRBV7-3 and TRBJ2-2; D might be TRBD1 (6 bases). V was clipped by 5 bases and J by 5 bases, with 12 bases between them. The CDR3 sequence is 14 residues long. The germline V gene has CDR1 SGHTA and CDR2 FQGTGA. CDR3: CASSPDRLTGELFF. CDR3 bases: TGTGCCAGCAGCCCGGACAGATTGACCGGGGAGCTGTTTTTT.

The V and J genes are TRBV18 and TRBJ2-7; a weak D match, TRBD1 (5 bases). Deletions cut 0 bases from V and 1 base from J, with 13 bases between. This CDR3 is built from 16 residues. Germline CDR1 is KGHSH and CDR2 is LQKENI. Here the CDR3 reads CASSPPYGQGSYEQYF. For the CDR3, the DNA is TGTGCCAGCTCACCACCCTATGGCCAGGGTTCCTACGAGCAGTACTTC. Full variable domain (remainder filled in from reference TRBV18 and TRBJ2-7): NAGVMQNPRHLVRRRGQEARLRCSPMKGHSHVYWYRQLPEEGLKFMVYLQKENIIDESGMPKERFSAEFPKEGPSILRIQQVVRGDSAAYFCASSPPYGQGSYEQYFGPGTRLTVT.

Regarding this clone: The same CDR3 is also encoded by other DNA sequences in this sample. This chain joins TRBV5-1 and TRBJ2-7; 10 bases match TRBD1. The CDR3 consists of 15 residues. Germline V gives CDR1 SGHRS, CDR2 YFSETQ. V lost 4 bases and J lost 1; bases outside the gene matches: 5. CDR3 DNA: TGCGCCAGCAGCCCAAGGACAGGGGGGTCCTACGAGCAGTACTTC. It translates to CASSPRTGGSYEQYF.

The rearrangement uses TRBV9 and TRBJ2-7; D ambiguous. V was cut by 3 bases and J by 2 bases, with 6 bases left in between. CDR3 length equals 12 residues. Looked up from germline, CDR1 is SGDLS and CDR2 is YYNGEE. The DNA for the CDR3 is TGTGCCAGCAGCGAGCCCACCTACGAGCAGTACTTC. Amino acid sequence: CASSEPTYEQYF.

This clone was detected once. The chain has TRBV25-1 and TRBJ2-3; D is undetermined. Between the trimmed V and J ends, which lost 2 bases and 0 bases, there was a span of 6 bases. The germline CDR1 and CDR2 sequences are MGHDK and SYGVNS. CDR3 size: 14 residues. CDR3 coding DNA: TGTGCCAGCAGTGAAAGGGCTAGCACAGATACGCAGTATTTT. It specifies CASSERASTDTQYF.

The V call is TRBV4-1, the J call TRBJ2-7; D is perhaps TRBD1 (6 bases). Trimming took off 1 base at V and 4 bases at J, with 11 bases between the two ends. The CDR3 spans 14 residues. The germline V gene encodes CDR1 MGHRA and CDR2 YSYEKL. The CDR3 protein is CASSQVFRGYEQYF. The CDR3 DNA follows: TGCGCCAGCAGCCAAGTTTTCAGGGGATACGAGCAGTACTTC.

The chain links TRBV6-5 to TRBJ2-5; 8 bases line up with TRBD2. The V gene's germline CDR1 is MNHEY and CDR2 SVGAGI. V was clipped by 2 bases and J by 4 bases; unmatched bases: 3. This CDR3 has 14 amino acids. The CDR3 is CASSYRGLAETQYF. The CDR3 region has the DNA TGTGCCAGCAGTTACCGAGGACTAGCAGAGACCCAGTACTTC.

The chain uses TRBV7-8 and TRBJ2-5; 8 bases are a match to TRBD1. In germline, CDR1 is SGHVS, CDR2 FQNEAQ. J was trimmed by 4 bases and V by 0 bases; bases with no gene match: 7. CDR3 length: 16 residues. The CDR3 sequence is CASSLARGQGGETQYF. CDR3 sequence (DNA): TGTGCCAGCAGCTTAGCGCGTGGACAGGGAGGAGAGACCCAGTACTTC.

V is TRBV21-1 and J is TRBJ2-1. TRBV21-1 counts as a pseudogene. There are 13 residues in the CDR3. CDR3 sequence (DNA): TGTGCCAGCAGCAAAGGGGGTGCCAATGAGCAGTTCTTC. Protein sequence: CASSKGGANEQFF.

The CDR3 here is CASSRTGAKNTEAFF. The CDR3, as DNA: TGTGCCAGCAGTCGGACAGGGGCCAAGAACACTGAAGCTTTCTTT. The chain combines TRBV6-6 with TRBJ1-1, with 9 bases fitting TRBD1. The CDR3 contains 15 residues. Germline V CDR1 and CDR2: MNHNY, SVGAGI (reference sequence). The J segment lost 1 base and the V segment lost 5 bases, leaving 5 bases of the junction unmatched.

This sequence joins TRBV25-1 and TRBJ1-6, with TRBD1 matching 7 bases. V trimming: 1 base; J trimming: 7 bases; junction bases outside the gene matches: 4. The CDR3 has 15 amino acids. CDR1 and CDR2 from the germline V gene are MGHDK and SYGVNS. The CDR3 here is CASSESGQANSPLHF. CDR3 nucleotides: TGTGCCAGCAGTGAATCTGGACAGGCCAATTCACCCCTCCACTTT.

The chain uses TRBV19 and TRBJ2-6; the D gene is possibly TRBD1 (6 bases). The germline V gene encodes CDR1 LNHDA and CDR2 SQIVND (reference sequence). The CDR3 has 15 residues. Trimming removed 6 bases at V and 2 bases at J, with 11 bases between. The CDR3 loop reads CASSATGPGANVLTF. The CDR3 DNA sequence: TGTGCCAGTAGCGCCACAGGGCCTGGGGCCAACGTCCTGACTTTC.

This sequence joins TRBV11-2 and TRBJ2-1, with 8 bases that match TRBD2. The trim removed 4 bases at V and 3 bases at J, leaving 8 bases unmatched. Germline lookup yields CDR1 SGHAT and CDR2 FQNNGV. The CDR3 sequence is 16 residues long. The CDR3 DNA is TGTGCCAGCAGCTCTACTAGCGGAGCAAGCTACAATGAGCAGTTCTTC. This encodes CASSSTSGASYNEQFF.

The J gene is TRBJ2-3, the V gene TRBV2, with 16 bases matching TRBD2. Trimming removed 6 bases from V and 4 bases from J; junction bases left unmatched: 7. The CDR3 runs to 17 residues. CDR1 is SNHLY and CDR2 is FYNNEI in the germline V gene. CDR3 in amino acids: CASRRGGLAGGPDTQYF. In DNA, the CDR3 is TGTGCCAGCAGGCGAGGGGGACTAGCGGGAGGGCCAGATACGCAGTATTTT.

This chain links TRBV9 with TRBJ1-5; TRBD1 is a possible D gene (6 bases). Trimming shortened V by 3 bases and J by 7 bases, and 14 bases separated the two germline ends. There are 14 residues in the CDR3. Germline V gene data show CDR1 as SGDLS and CDR2 as YYNGEE. The CDR3 DNA sequence: TGTGCCAGCAGCGCGACAGGTCTTGCGCAGCCCCAGCATTTT. Protein sequence: CASSATGLAQPQHF.

This sequence joins TRBV9 and TRBJ2-5; D gene ambiguous. This CDR3 is 15 amino acids long. V shed 0 bases and J shed 0 bases, with 9 bases lying between them. Germline lookup yields CDR1 SGDLS and CDR2 YYNGEE. CDR3 loop: CASSVDVGNQETQYF. Here the CDR3 DNA reads TGTGCCAGCAGCGTAGACGTGGGCAACCAAGAGACCCAGTACTTC.

The chain uses TRBV20-1 and TRBJ2-1, with 7 bases matching TRBD2. The CDR3 is 11 residues long. Germline CDR1 DFQATT, CDR2 SNEGSKA (reference sequence). The CDR3 region is CRGREGNEQFF. CDR3 sequence (DNA): TGCAGGGGGAGGGAGGGAAATGAGCAGTTCTTC.

V is TRBV28 and J is TRBJ1-4, with no clear D. V lost 3 bases and J 13 bases, leaving 12 bases between the germline ends. This CDR3 is 12 amino acids long. The germline CDR1 and CDR2 sequences are MDHEN and SYDVKM. In DNA form, the CDR3 reads TGTGCCAGCAGTTTGCCGGGTCAAGGACTGTTTTTT. Its protein is CASSLPGQGLFF.

The chain carries TRBV19 and TRBJ2-7; TRBD2 aligns across 7 bases. The CDR3 sequence is 15 residues long. V was clipped by 5 bases and J by 1 base; unmatched bases: 8. Looked up from germline, CDR1 is LNHDA and CDR2 is SQIVND (reference sequence). CDR3 nucleotide sequence: TGTGCCAGTAGTGGGTTATCGGGGGGTTCCTACGAGCAGTACTTC. It yields the protein CASSGLSGGSYEQYF.